This T cell receptor beta chain appears in the sequencing data of a study of response to subunit inactivated influenza vaccine. Germline CDR1 reads DFQATT; CDR2 reads SNEGSKA (reference sequence). The CDR3 has 11 amino acids. V gave up 3 bases and J gave up 6 bases, with 6 bases separating them. TCRdb itself ran the RT-PCR reads through MiXCR, one entry per CDR3 protein. The sample lists hundreds of thousands of distinct CDR3 sequences; more than 15% were seen once. The rearrangement joins TRBV20-1 to TRBJ2-1; D not resolved. This sample comprised PBMCs from blood, obtained 11 to 12 days after vaccination. The receptor was isolated from a man in his forties or fifties who received an inactivated influenza vaccine. CDR3 coding DNA: TGCAGTGCTAGTGGGGTCAATGAGCAGTTCTTC. Translated: CSASGVNEQFF.